This T cell receptor beta chain was recovered during a study of blood T cell repertoires in COVID-19. V was clipped by 2 bases and J by 5 bases, with 6 bases between them. Germline V gives CDR1 SGHTA, CDR2 FQGNSA. The CDR3 covers 13 residues. Details on this clone: Additional DNA sequences in this sample encode the identical CDR3.

Researchers sorted participants into cohorts using their self-reported clinical history. Generated by immunoSEQ multiplex PCR, the TCRdb table keeps only in-frame clones and is missing some. Of over 200,000 clones in the sample, roughly 86% were seen once. The chain employs TRBV7-2 and TRBJ1-4; D gene unclear. This receptor was obtained from a woman in her twenties or thirties with acute COVID-19. The source material was PBMCs or T cells enriched from blood (not recorded which). The CDR3 loop reads CASSLSGNEKLFF. DNA for the CDR3: TGTGCCAGCAGCTTATCGGGAAATGAAAAACTGTTTTTT.